This TCR beta chain is drawn from a study of radiotherapy plus CTLA-4 blockade in lung cancer. Study-level points and caveats: There was expansion of tumor-derived TCR clones in blood after radiotherapy plus ipilimumab. The authors reported that early blood T cell clone dynamics, with interferon-beta, best predicted response.

The V gene's germline CDR1 is MNHEY and CDR2 SMNVEV (reference sequence). The CDR3 is 15 residues long. V was pared by 8 bases and J by 0 bases, with 15 bases between. For this clone: Its antigen is undetermined.

Profiled with immunoSEQ multiplex PCR; TCRdb holds only in-frame clones, not every one. The table shows about 110,000 clones, with about 84% occurring only once. The sequencing used peripheral blood, collected from a patient treated with radiotherapy plus ipilimumab. The TCR originated in a human donor with non-small cell lung cancer that progressed on radiotherapy plus ipilimumab. Some clones in this sample may be carry-over from other donors' samples. The gene calls are TRBV27 and TRBJ2-3; D perhaps matches TRBD2 (5 bases). For the CDR3, the DNA is TGTGCCAGCCCTCCCGGGGAACCTAGCACAGATACGCAGTATTTT. This codes for CASPPGEPSTDTQYF.